This entry is about one TCR beta chain. Some clones are missing from TCRdb's copy, which holds only in-frame ones; the method was immunoSEQ multiplex PCR. The profile shows approximately 270,000 clones, 80% to 90% of them singletons. The trim removed 7 bases at V and 4 bases at J, leaving 8 bases unmatched. CDR1 ENHRY and CDR2 SYGVKD come from the germline V gene. The CDR3 length is 15 residues. This sample is part of a study of blood T cell repertoires in COVID-19. The rearrangement links TRBV10-3 to TRBJ1-2, with 11 bases fitting TRBD1. The sequenced material came from peripheral blood. The receptor was isolated from a man aged 30-40 years with acute or convalescent COVID-19. CDR3 sequence: CAITPLGTGGYGYTF. CDR3 nucleotide sequence: TGTGCCATCACTCCATTAGGGACAGGGGGCTATGGCTACACCTTC.